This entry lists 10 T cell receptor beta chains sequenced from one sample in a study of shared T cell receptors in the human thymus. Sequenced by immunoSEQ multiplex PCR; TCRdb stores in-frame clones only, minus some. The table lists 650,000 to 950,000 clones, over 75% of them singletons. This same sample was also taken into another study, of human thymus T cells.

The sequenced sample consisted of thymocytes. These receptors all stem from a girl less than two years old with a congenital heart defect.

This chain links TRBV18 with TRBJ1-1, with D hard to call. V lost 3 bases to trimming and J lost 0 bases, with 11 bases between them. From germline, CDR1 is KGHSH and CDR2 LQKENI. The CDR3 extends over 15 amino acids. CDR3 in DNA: TGTGCCAGCTCACCCCGGGGAGACCTGAACACTGAAGCTTTCTTT. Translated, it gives CASSPRGDLNTEAFF. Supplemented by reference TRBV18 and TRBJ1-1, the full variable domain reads NAGVMQNPRHLVRRRGQEARLRCSPMKGHSHVYWYRQLPEEGLKFMVYLQKENIIDESGMPKERFSAEFPKEGPSILRIQQVVRGDSAAYFCASSPRGDLNTEAFFGQGTRLTVV.

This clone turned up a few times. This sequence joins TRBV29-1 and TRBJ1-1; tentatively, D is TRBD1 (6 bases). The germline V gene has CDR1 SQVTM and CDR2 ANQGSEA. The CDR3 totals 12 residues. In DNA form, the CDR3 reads TGCTCGGACAGAGACGGCCACACTGAAGCTTTCTTT. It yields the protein CSDRDGHTEAFF.

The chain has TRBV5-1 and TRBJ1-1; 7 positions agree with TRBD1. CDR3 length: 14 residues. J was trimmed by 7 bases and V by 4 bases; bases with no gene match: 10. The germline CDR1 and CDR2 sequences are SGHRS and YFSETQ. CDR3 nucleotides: TGCGCCAGCAGCCGCGGACAGGCTAATGGTGAAGCTTTCTTT. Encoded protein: CASSRGQANGEAFF.

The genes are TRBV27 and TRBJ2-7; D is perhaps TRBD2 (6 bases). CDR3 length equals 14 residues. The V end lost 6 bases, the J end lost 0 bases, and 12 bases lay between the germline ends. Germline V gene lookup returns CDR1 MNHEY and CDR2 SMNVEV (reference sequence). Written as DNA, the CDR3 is TGTGCCAGCAGCGCCCGGGGGAGCTCCTACGAGCAGTACTTC. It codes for CASSARGSSYEQYF.

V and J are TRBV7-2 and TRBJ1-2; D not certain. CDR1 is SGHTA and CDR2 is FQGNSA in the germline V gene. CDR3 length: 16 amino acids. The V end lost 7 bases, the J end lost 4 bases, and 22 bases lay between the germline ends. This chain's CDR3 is CASTPPEAALSYGYTF. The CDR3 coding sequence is TGTGCCAGCACCCCCCCCGAGGCAGCCCTCTCCTATGGCTACACCTTC.

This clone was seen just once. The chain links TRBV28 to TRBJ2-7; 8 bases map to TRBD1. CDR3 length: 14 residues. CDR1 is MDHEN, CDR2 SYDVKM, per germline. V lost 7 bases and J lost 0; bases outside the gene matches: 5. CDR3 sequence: CASTRQGPSYEQYF. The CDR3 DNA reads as TGTGCCAGCACCCGACAGGGGCCCTCCTACGAGCAGTACTTC. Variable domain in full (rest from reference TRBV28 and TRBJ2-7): DVKVTQSSRYLVKRTGEKVFLECVQDMDHENMFWYRQDPGLGLRLIYFSYDVKMKEKGDIPEGYSVSREKKERFSLILESASTNQTSMYLCASTRQGPSYEQYFGPGTRLTVT.

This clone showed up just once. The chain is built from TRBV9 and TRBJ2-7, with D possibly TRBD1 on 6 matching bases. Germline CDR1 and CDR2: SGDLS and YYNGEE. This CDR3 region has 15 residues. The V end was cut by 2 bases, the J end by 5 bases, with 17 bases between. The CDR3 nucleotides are TGTGCCAGCAGCGTTACCGCCACAGGGATCGACGAGCAGTACTTC. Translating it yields CASSVTATGIDEQYF.

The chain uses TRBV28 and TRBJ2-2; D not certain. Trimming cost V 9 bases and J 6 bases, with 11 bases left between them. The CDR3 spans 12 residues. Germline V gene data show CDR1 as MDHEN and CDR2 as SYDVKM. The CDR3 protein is CASSTRAGELFF. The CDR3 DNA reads TGTGCCAGTTCCACCCGGGCCGGGGAGCTGTTTTTT.

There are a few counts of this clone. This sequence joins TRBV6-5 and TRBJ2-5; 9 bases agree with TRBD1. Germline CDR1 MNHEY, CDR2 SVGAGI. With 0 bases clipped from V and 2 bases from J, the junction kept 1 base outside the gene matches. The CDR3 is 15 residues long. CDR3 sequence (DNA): TGTGCCAGCAGTTACTCGACAGGGGGACAAGAGACCCAGTACTTC. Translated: CASSYSTGGQETQYF.

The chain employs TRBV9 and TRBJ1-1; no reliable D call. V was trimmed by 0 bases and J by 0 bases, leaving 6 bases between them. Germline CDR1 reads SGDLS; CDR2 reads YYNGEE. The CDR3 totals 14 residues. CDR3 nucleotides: TGTGCCAGCAGCGTAGATTACATGAACACTGAAGCTTTCTTT. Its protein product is CASSVDYMNTEAFF.